A selection of T cell receptor beta chains follows, all from one sample in a study of shared clonotypes between healthy human individuals. Libraries were prepared by immunoSEQ multiplex PCR; TCRdb keeps only in-frame clonotypes and omits some of them. This table has 2.3 million or so clones, just over 90% appearing once. The sequenced material came from naive CD4+ T cells from PBMCs. The receptors come from a man between 18 and 29 years old in good health. Some clones in this sample may be carry-over from other donors' samples. Each CDR3 is given with its conserved first and last residue. The D gene is left open where the match is weak. Size tells how often a clone was seen (once, few, many) or the class of an expanded clone, and some rows leave it out.

CDR3aa: CAWSSDRGAGYTF
CDR3nt: TGTGCCTGGAGTTCGGACAGGGGAGCTGGCTACACCTTC
v_gene: TRBV30
len: 13
j_gene: TRBJ1-2
abundance: NA
d_gene: TRBD1

CDR3aa: CASSYGEVNYGYTF
CDR3nt: TGTGCCAGCAGTTACGGTGAGGTTAACTATGGCTACACCTTC
v_gene: TRBV6-6
len: 14
j_gene: TRBJ1-2
abundance: NA
d_gene: NA

CDR3aa: CASRRQGAGGANVLTF
CDR3nt: TGCGCCAGCAGGAGACAGGGGGCCGGTGGGGCCAACGTCCTGACTTTC
v_gene: TRBV4-1
len: 16
j_gene: TRBJ2-6
abundance: NA
d_gene: TRBD1

CDR3aa: CASSSPWAAEAFF
CDR3nt: TGTGCCAGCAGTTCCCCCTGGGCAGCTGAAGCTTTCTTT
v_gene: TRBV6-5
len: 13
j_gene: TRBJ1-1
abundance: NA
d_gene: NA

CDR3aa: CASSQRSPGGRNIQYF
CDR3nt: TGTGCCAGCAGTCAACGCTCGCCGGGGGGCAGAAACATTCAGTACTTC
v_gene: TRBV28
len: 16
j_gene: TRBJ2-4
abundance: NA
d_gene: NA

CDR3aa: CASSLMTGLAYEQYF
CDR3nt: TGTGCCAGCAGCCTAATGACGGGACTAGCGTACGAGCAGTACTTC
v_gene: TRBV7-2
len: 15
j_gene: TRBJ2-7
abundance: NA
d_gene: TRBD2

CDR3aa: CASSLRPGAGANVLTF
CDR3nt: TGTGCCAGCAGTCTACGCCCGGGGGCTGGGGCCAACGTCCTGACTTTC
v_gene: TRBV28
len: 16
j_gene: TRBJ2-6
abundance: NA
d_gene: NA

CDR3aa: CASSPLKASLVLSEQFF
CDR3nt: TGTGCCAGCTCACCTTTGAAGGCGTCCTTAGTGTTGAGTGAGCAGTTCTTC
v_gene: TRBV18
len: 17
j_gene: TRBJ2-1
abundance: NA
d_gene: NA

CDR3aa: CASSREETQYF
CDR3nt: TGTGCCAGCTCACGAGAAGAGACCCAGTACTTC
v_gene: TRBV18
len: 11
j_gene: TRBJ2-5
abundance: NA
d_gene: NA

CDR3aa: CASSLYPSGSPEQYF
CDR3nt: TGTGCCAGCAGTTTGTATCCTAGCGGGAGTCCCGAGCAGTACTTC
v_gene: TRBV28
len: 15
j_gene: TRBJ2-7
abundance: NA
d_gene: TRBD2

CDR3aa: CASGFPTGVNSPLHF
CDR3nt: TGTGCCAGCGGGTTTCCGACAGGGGTGAATTCACCCCTCCACTTT
v_gene: TRBV5-6
len: 15
j_gene: TRBJ1-6
abundance: NA
d_gene: TRBD1

CDR3aa: CASSLVGGRTGELFF
CDR3nt: TGTGCCAGCAGCTTGGTTGGGGGAAGGACCGGGGAGCTGTTTTTT
v_gene: TRBV5-8
len: 15
j_gene: TRBJ2-2
abundance: NA
d_gene: NA

CDR3aa: CASREWDNTEAFF
CDR3nt: TGTGCCAGCAGGGAATGGGACAACACTGAAGCTTTCTTT
v_gene: TRBV6-1
len: 13
j_gene: TRBJ1-1
abundance: few
d_gene: NA

CDR3aa: CASSLSGDRGYTF
CDR3nt: TGTGCCAGCAGTTTATCTGGAGACCGAGGATACACCTTC
v_gene: TRBV28
len: 13
j_gene: TRBJ1-2
abundance: NA
d_gene: NA

CDR3aa: CASSWGLTLTAKNIQYF
CDR3nt: TGTGCCAGCAGCTGGGGCCTGACCCTTACAGCCAAAAACATTCAGTACTTC
v_gene: TRBV5-8
len: 17
j_gene: TRBJ2-4
abundance: NA
d_gene: NA

CDR3aa: CASSSTGGNTQYF
CDR3nt: TGTGCCAGCAGTAGCACAGGGGGCAATACGCAGTATTTT
v_gene: TRBV28
len: 13
j_gene: TRBJ2-3
abundance: NA
d_gene: TRBD1

CDR3aa: CASSQDQGFNQPQHF
CDR3nt: TGTGCCAGCAGCCAGGACCAGGGGTTCAATCAGCCCCAGCATTTT
v_gene: TRBV4-2
len: 15
j_gene: TRBJ1-5
abundance: NA
d_gene: NA

CDR3aa: CASSRGNQPQHF
CDR3nt: TGTGCCAGTAGTAGGGGGAATCAGCCCCAGCATTTT
v_gene: TRBV19
len: 12
j_gene: TRBJ1-5
abundance: NA
d_gene: NA

CDR3aa: CASRTVRGRRHNEQFF
CDR3nt: TGTGCCAGCAGAACCGTTCGTGGGAGGAGGCACAATGAGCAGTTCTTC
v_gene: TRBV11-2
len: 16
j_gene: TRBJ2-1
abundance: NA
d_gene: NA

CDR3aa: CASSKSLGIANTGELFF
CDR3nt: TGTGCCAGCAGCAAGTCCTTAGGGATAGCGAACACCGGGGAGCTGTTTTTT
v_gene: TRBV7-6
len: 17
j_gene: TRBJ2-2
abundance: NA
d_gene: NA

CDR3aa: CASRRTATREQYF
CDR3nt: TGTGCCAGCAGAAGGACAGCGACGAGGGAGCAGTACTTC
v_gene: TRBV27
len: 13
j_gene: TRBJ2-7
abundance: NA
d_gene: NA

CDR3aa: CASSPLLYEQYF
CDR3nt: TGTGCCAGCAGCCCTCTCCTCTACGAGCAGTACTTC
v_gene: TRBV7-8
len: 12
j_gene: TRBJ2-7
abundance: NA
d_gene: NA

CDR3aa: CASSPNAGGKGNEQFF
CDR3nt: TGCGCCAGCAGCCCAAACGCGGGAGGCAAGGGCAATGAGCAGTTCTTC
v_gene: TRBV5-1
len: 16
j_gene: TRBJ2-1
abundance: once
d_gene: TRBD2

CDR3aa: CASSLAGRGAFF
CDR3nt: TGTGCCAGCAGCTTAGCTGGACGAGGAGCTTTCTTT
v_gene: TRBV7-9
len: 12
j_gene: TRBJ1-1
abundance: few
d_gene: NA

CDR3aa: CASRTRGQETQYF
CDR3nt: TGTGCCAGCCGAACTAGAGGGCAAGAGACCCAGTACTTC
v_gene: TRBV28
len: 13
j_gene: TRBJ2-5
abundance: NA
d_gene: NA

CDR3aa: CASFGGGSSYNEQFF
CDR3nt: TGCGCCAGCTTCGGAGGGGGCTCCTCCTACAATGAGCAGTTCTTC
v_gene: TRBV5-1
len: 15
j_gene: TRBJ2-1
abundance: NA
d_gene: NA

CDR3aa: CASSPEGTGIQPQHF
CDR3nt: TGCGCCAGCAGCCCTGAGGGGACAGGGATTCAGCCCCAGCATTTT
v_gene: TRBV5-1
len: 15
j_gene: TRBJ1-5
abundance: once
d_gene: TRBD1

CDR3aa: CASSLGPGGPDTQYF
CDR3nt: TGCGCCAGCAGCTTGGGGCCAGGGGGCCCAGATACGCAGTATTTT
v_gene: TRBV5-1
len: 15
j_gene: TRBJ2-3
abundance: NA
d_gene: TRBD1

CDR3aa: CASSLTSGQETQYF
CDR3nt: TGTGCCAGCAGCTTAACTAGCGGGCAAGAGACCCAGTACTTC
v_gene: TRBV11-2
len: 14
j_gene: TRBJ2-5
abundance: NA
d_gene: TRBD2

CDR3aa: CASSFRAGDTQYF
CDR3nt: TGTGCCAGCAGTTTTCGGGCAGGGGATACGCAGTATTTT
v_gene: TRBV6-5
len: 13
j_gene: TRBJ2-3
abundance: NA
d_gene: NA

CDR3aa: CASSLSGRNYGYTF
CDR3nt: TGTGCCAGCAGTTTATCAGGACGGAACTATGGCTACACCTTC
v_gene: TRBV28
len: 14
j_gene: TRBJ1-2
abundance: once
d_gene: NA